Listed below are T cell receptor beta chains from one sample, sequenced in a study of T cells in Graves' hyperthyroidism and ophthalmopathy. TCRdb recomputed calls from the multiplex PCR reads with MiXCR, one row per CDR3 protein. The sample comprises a few hundred thousand distinct CDR3 sequences, around a fifth of which are singletons, and under 55% rests with the top ten. The sequencing sample was made of blood. The source is a woman aged 70-85 years with Graves' ophthalmopathy. Both conserved end residues are part of each CDR3. The order of the fields is J gene, V gene, clone size, D gene, CDR3 protein, CDR3 DNA. D genes are given only for firm matches. Where a row states a size, it is once, few, many or the class of an expanded clone; other rows omit it.

TRBJ2-7	TRBV5-1	many	NA	CASSSTGNSYEQYF	TGCGCCAGCAGCTCAACAGGAAACTCCTACGAGCAGTACTTC
TRBJ1-1	TRBV27	few	NA	CAGSFGTEAFF	TGTGCCGGCAGTTTTGGGACTGAAGCTTTCTTT
TRBJ2-3	TRBV7-3	many	TRBD2	CASSLLAGADTQYF	TGTGCCAGCAGCCTCCTAGCGGGAGCAGATACGCAGTATTTT
TRBJ1-6	TRBV30	few	NA	CAWSPIPSAPLHF	TGTGCCTGGAGTCCCATCCCTAGTGCACCCCTCCACTTT
TRBJ2-2	TRBV30	few	TRBD2	CAWLGGETGELFF	TGTGCCTGGCTGGGGGGGGAGACCGGGGAGCTGTTTTTT
TRBJ2-5	TRBV7-2	NA	TRBD2	CASSPLAGPGVAQYF	TGTGCCAGCAGCCCCCTAGCGGGTCCTGGGGTTGCCCAGTACTTC
TRBJ1-2	TRBV11-2	NA	NA	CASSPHRSFYGYTF	TGTGCCAGCAGCCCTCATCGGTCGTTCTATGGCTACACCTTC
TRBJ1-3	TRBV11-2	NA	NA	CASTGPSGNTIYF	TGTGCCAGCACGGGCCCCTCTGGAAACACCATATATTTT
TRBJ2-3	TRBV28	NA	TRBD1	CASSLEQGAGDTQYF	TGTGCCAGCAGTTTAGAACAGGGGGCGGGGGATACGCAGTATTTT
TRBJ2-7	TRBV12-3/TRBV12-4	many	NA	CASRESGPYEQYF	TGTGCCAGCCGAGAATCTGGACCCTACGAGCAGTACTTC
TRBJ2-1	TRBV25-1	NA	NA	CASAGVSYGEQFF	TGTGCCAGCGCCGGGGTTAGCTACGGTGAGCAGTTCTTC
TRBJ2-5	TRBV20-1	NA	TRBD2	CSAGLAGAQETQYF	TGCAGTGCTGGACTAGCGGGAGCACAAGAGACCCAGTACTTC
TRBJ2-5	TRBV30	few	NA	CAWSATQRATQYF	TGTGCCTGGAGTGCAACCCAAAGAGCGACCCAGTACTTC
TRBJ1-1	TRBV6-1	few	NA	CASIPSGTETEAFF	TGTGCCAGCATTCCTTCCGGGACCGAAACTGAAGCTTTCTTT
TRBJ2-1	TRBV5-1	NA	NA	CASSGGTLVSSYNEQFF	TGCGCCAGCAGCGGAGGGACACTCGTGAGCTCCTACAATGAGCAGTTCTTC
TRBJ2-3	TRBV11-2	NA	NA	CASSQASLRTDTQYF	TGTGCCAGCAGCCAAGCTAGTCTGCGCACAGATACGCAGTATTTT
TRBJ1-4	TRBV20-1	few	NA	CSASSSLEGEKLFF	TGCAGTGCTAGTTCTTCATTGGAAGGTGAAAAACTGTTTTTT
TRBJ2-1	TRBV25-1	NA	NA	CASSDWKGQYNEQFF	TGTGCCAGCAGTGATTGGAAGGGACAATACAATGAGCAGTTCTTC
TRBJ1-6	TRBV27	few	NA	CASSLALHNSPLHF	TGTGCCAGCAGTTTAGCCCTCCATAATTCACCCCTCCACTTT
TRBJ2-5	TRBV5-1	few	TRBD1	CASSPGTGEFETQYF	TGCGCCAGCAGCCCGGGGACAGGGGAATTTGAGACCCAGTACTTC
TRBJ1-1	TRBV7-3	few	NA	CASSSEGQNTEAFF	TGTGCCAGCAGCTCAGAGGGACAGAACACTGAAGCTTTCTTT
TRBJ2-1	TRBV18	NA	TRBD2	CASSPPSLAGVGNEQFF	TGTGCCAGCTCACCACCCAGTTTAGCGGGAGTGGGGAATGAGCAGTTCTTC
TRBJ1-2	TRBV7-9	few	NA	CASSLRSILLRGDNTF	TGTGCCAGCAGCTTAAGGAGCATTCTATTAAGGGGGGATAACACCTTC
TRBJ1-1	TRBV4-2	NA	NA	CASSQDWGFRTEAFF	TGTGCCAGCAGCCAAGATTGGGGGTTTCGGACTGAAGCTTTCTTT
TRBJ1-1	TRBV5-1	few	NA	CASSLPLDGNTEAFF	TGCGCCAGCAGCCTACCACTGGACGGGAACACTGAAGCTTTCTTT
TRBJ2-7	TRBV6-1	many	NA	CASRRGVSYEQYF	TGTGCCAGCAGAAGGGGGGTCTCGTACGAGCAGTACTTC
TRBJ2-3	TRBV9	many	TRBD1	CASSVRQGTDTQYF	TGTGCCAGCAGCGTCCGACAGGGGACAGATACGCAGTATTTT
TRBJ1-2	TRBV20-1	many	NA	CSASSRRIGGYTF	TGCAGTGCTAGTTCCAGACGGATCGGCGGCTACACCTTC
TRBJ2-7	TRBV9	few	TRBD1	CASSARDRHYEQYF	TGTGCCAGCAGCGCCCGGGACAGGCACTACGAGCAGTACTTC
TRBJ1-5	TRBV28	few	NA	CASSTLLQPQHF	TGTGCCAGCAGTACCCTCCTCCAGCCCCAGCATTTT
TRBJ1-5	TRBV6-1	NA	NA	CASSPLGGNSNQPQHF	TGTGCCAGCAGTCCCCTCGGCGGGAATAGCAATCAGCCCCAGCATTTT
TRBJ1-6	TRBV10-3	few	NA	CAIGNRDKDNSPLHF	TGTGCCATCGGAAACCGGGACAAAGATAATTCACCCCTCCACTTT
TRBJ1-2	TRBV20-1	many	TRBD1	CSAFGDRGRGYTF	TGCAGTGCCTTCGGGGACAGGGGACGGGGCTACACCTTC
TRBJ2-2	TRBV11-3	few	NA	CASSWAPTGELFF	TGTGCCAGCAGTTGGGCCCCTACCGGGGAGCTGTTTTTT
TRBJ2-1	TRBV7-9	NA	NA	CASSSDFFYNEQFF	TGTGCCAGCAGCTCGGACTTCTTCTACAATGAGCAGTTCTTC
TRBJ2-7	TRBV6-2/TRBV6-3	many	TRBD2	CASSYTGTSGGEQYF	TGTGCCAGCAGTTATACCGGGACTAGCGGAGGCGAGCAGTACTTC
TRBJ2-7	TRBV12-3/TRBV12-4	NA	NA	CASSLNLGPYEQYF	TGTGCCAGCAGTTTAAATCTAGGGCCCTACGAGCAGTACTTC
TRBJ2-3	TRBV28	many	TRBD2	CASSSPGGLAGGPSTDTQYF	TGTGCCAGCAGCTCTCCTGGAGGGCTAGCGGGAGGGCCTAGCACAGATACGCAGTATTTT
TRBJ2-3	TRBV3-1	NA	TRBD2	CATQDPRGADTQYF	TGTGCCACCCAAGATCCCCGGGGGGCAGATACGCAGTATTTT
TRBJ1-1	TRBV11-1	many	NA	CASSLVQGTGTEAFF	TGTGCCAGCAGCTTAGTCCAGGGAACTGGCACTGAAGCTTTCTTT
TRBJ2-1	TRBV6-2/TRBV6-3	few	TRBD2	CASSWVPSGHNEQFF	TGTGCCAGCAGTTGGGTCCCTAGCGGCCACAATGAGCAGTTCTTC
TRBJ2-1	TRBV3-1	NA	NA	CASRLLNAYNEQFF	TGTGCCAGCAGGCTCCTGAACGCATACAATGAGCAGTTCTTC
TRBJ1-2	TRBV3-1	many	NA	CASSQDTVPNYGYTF	TGTGCCAGCAGCCAAGATACGGTGCCTAACTATGGCTACACCTTC
TRBJ1-6	TRBV6-1	few	NA	CASSQGRRSPLHF	TGTGCCAGCAGCCAAGGACGGCGTTCACCCCTCCACTTT
TRBJ1-4	TRBV27	few	NA	CASIRGQSGTNEKLFF	TGTGCCAGCATCAGGGGCCAGTCGGGAACTAATGAAAAACTGTTTTTT
TRBJ2-1	TRBV7-2	NA	NA	CASSQDLGEVFYNEQFF	TGCGCCAGCAGCCAAGATCTTGGGGAGGTATTCTACAATGAGCAGTTCTTC
TRBJ2-3	TRBV19	NA	TRBD1	CASSWQGAADTQYF	TGTGCCAGTAGCTGGCAGGGGGCCGCAGATACGCAGTATTTT
TRBJ1-2	TRBV19	NA	TRBD1	CASRGENRGASGYTF	TGTGCCAGTAGAGGCGAGAACAGGGGTGCGAGCGGCTACACCTTC
TRBJ2-3	TRBV6-2/TRBV6-3	NA	NA	CASSPTRFGYTDTQYF	TGTGCCAGCAGTCCCACCCGTTTCGGCTACACAGATACGCAGTATTTT
TRBJ1-3	TRBV2	few	NA	CASQNPGSSNTIYF	TGTGCCAGCCAAAACCCAGGCAGTTCGAACACCATATATTTT
TRBJ2-1	TRBV5-1	many	NA	CASSLEGSSYNEQFF	TGTGCCAGCAGCTTAGAGGGGTCCTCCTACAATGAGCAGTTCTTC
TRBJ1-2	TRBV2	many	TRBD1	CASSSGQGAIYGYTF	TGTGCCAGCAGCAGCGGACAGGGGGCTATCTATGGCTACACCTTC
TRBJ2-5	TRBV25-1	few	TRBD2	CASSNGIRLAVKKGGETQYF	TGTGCCAGCAGTAACGGGATACGACTAGCGGTAAAAAAGGGGGGGGAGACCCAGTACTTC
TRBJ1-1	TRBV7-9	many	NA	CASSFPDEAFF	TGTGCCAGCAGCTTTCCTGATGAAGCTTTCTTT